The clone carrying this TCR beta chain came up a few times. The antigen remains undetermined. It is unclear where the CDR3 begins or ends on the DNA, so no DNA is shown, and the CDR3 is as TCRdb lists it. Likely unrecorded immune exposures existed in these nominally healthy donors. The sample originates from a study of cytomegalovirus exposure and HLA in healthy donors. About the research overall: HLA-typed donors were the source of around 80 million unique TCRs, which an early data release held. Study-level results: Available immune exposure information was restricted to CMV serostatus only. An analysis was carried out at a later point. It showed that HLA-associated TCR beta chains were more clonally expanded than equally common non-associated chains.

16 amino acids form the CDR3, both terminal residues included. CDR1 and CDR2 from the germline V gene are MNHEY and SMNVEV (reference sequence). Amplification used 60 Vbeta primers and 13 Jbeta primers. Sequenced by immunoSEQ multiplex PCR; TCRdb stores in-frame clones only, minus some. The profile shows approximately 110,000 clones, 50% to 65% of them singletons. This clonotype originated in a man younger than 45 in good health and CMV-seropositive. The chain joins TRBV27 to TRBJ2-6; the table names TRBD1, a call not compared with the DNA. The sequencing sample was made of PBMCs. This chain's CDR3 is CASSFQVSSGANVLTF.